Listed below are T cell receptor beta chains from one sample, sequenced in a study of radiotherapy plus CTLA-4 blockade in lung cancer. Repertoires were generated with immunoSEQ multiplex PCR, while TCRdb's copy carries only in-frame clones and drops some. The sample lists roughly 32,000 clones, around 70% seen once, with approximately 14% in the top ten. Sample: peripheral blood, taken from a patient treated with radiotherapy plus ipilimumab. These receptors came from a human donor with non-small cell lung cancer that progressed on radiotherapy plus ipilimumab. The CDR3 runs from the conserved cysteine through the conserved F or W. A D gene is named only where the DNA matches it firmly. Clone size is given for some rows only: seen once, a few or many times, or a class if the clone is expanded.

TRBV10-3	TRBJ2-7	-	-	TGTGCCATCAGGGGGACCGACTCCTACGAGCAGTACTTC	CAIRGTDSYEQYF
TRBV5-1	TRBJ2-6	-	-	TGCGCCAGCAGCTTATCCGGATTCAGCTCTGGGGCCAACGTCCTGACTTTC	CASSLSGFSSGANVLTF
TRBV4-3	TRBJ2-2	-	TRBD2	TGCGCCAGCAGCCATGGAATTAGCGGGGGGTACACCGGGGAGCTGTTTTTT	CASSHGISGGYTGELFF
TRBV29-1	TRBJ2-7	-	-	TGCAGCGCCGGGACCCGCTACGAGCAGTACTTC	CSAGTRYEQYF
TRBV4-3	TRBJ2-3	-	-	TGCGCCAGCAGCCAAGATAGGTCAAGGACGCAGTATTTT	CASSQDRSRTQYF
TRBV27	TRBJ2-3	-	-	TGTGCCAGCAGTTTCCTTACCGGGCCGACGAGCACAGATACGCAGTATTTT	CASSFLTGPTSTDTQYF
TRBV7-9	TRBJ1-5	once	TRBD1	TGTGCCAGCAGCTTGACAGGGGGGTACAATCAGCCCCAGCATTTT	CASSLTGGYNQPQHF
TRBV6-5	TRBJ1-1	-	-	TGTGCCAGCAGTCTCAGGGGAGACACTGAAGCTTTCTTT	CASSLRGDTEAFF
TRBV6-5	TRBJ2-4	-	-	TGTGCCAGCAGCTTGACAGGTCTTACCCCCATTCAGTACTTC	CASSLTGLTPIQYF
TRBV5-6	TRBJ2-7	-	-	TGTGCCAGCAGCTTGGAGGTGGGGCTCAGCGAGCAGTACTTC	CASSLEVGLSEQYF
TRBV19	TRBJ1-5	few	-	TGTGCCAGTAGTATGGTCTTGGGGTTAGGCAATCAGCCCCAGCATTTT	CASSMVLGLGNQPQHF
TRBV19	TRBJ2-1	-	TRBD2	TGTGCCAGTACCCGCGTGGCGGGGGGGAATGAGCAGTTCTTC	CASTRVAGGNEQFF
TRBV2	TRBJ2-3	-	TRBD1	TGTGCCAGCAGTGAAGCGGGGAGGTGGGGAACACAGGGGGCGAATTTTGGTACGCAGTATTTT	CASSEAGRWGTQGANFGTQYF
TRBV7-3	TRBJ2-2	-	TRBD2	TGTGCCAGCAGTGGCGCGAGCGGGAGCGGGGGGACCGGGGAGCTGTTTTTT	CASSGASGSGGTGELFF
TRBV7-2	TRBJ2-1	-	-	TGTGCCAGCAGCTTAGGTGGCGGGCCCTACAATGAGCAGTTCTTC	CASSLGGGPYNEQFF
TRBV10-1	TRBJ1-4	-	-	TGCGCCAGCAGGGTTTTGGCGACTAATGAAAAACTGTTTTTT	CASRVLATNEKLFF
TRBV9	TRBJ2-5	once	-	TGTGCCAGCAGCGTAGCAGGGTCAATAGAGACCCAGTACTTC	CASSVAGSIETQYF